This TCR beta chain stems from a study of shared clonotypes between healthy human individuals. Study-wide context: Donors had three CD4 naive, three CD4 memory, two CD8 naive and one CD8 memory plate apiece.

The CDR3 runs 14 residues. Germline V gene sequence: CDR1 SNHLY, CDR2 FYNNEI. V was trimmed by 0 bases and J by 3 bases, leaving 9 bases between them. The method was immunoSEQ multiplex PCR; TCRdb's version includes in-frame clones alone and lacks a portion of them. The table shows 85,000 to 100,000 clones, with 67% occurring only once. This chain connects TRBV2 to TRBJ2-7; D is perhaps TRBD1 (6 bases). Sequenced: memory CD8+ T cells sorted from blood. The subset is: CD45RO+ cells pooled with CCR7-negative TemRA cells. The source of this sequence is a man aged 30 to 45 in good health. The DNA for the CDR3 is TGTGCCAGCAGTGAAGCGGGGGCGAGCTACGAGCAGTACTTC. This codes for CASSEAGASYEQYF. The whole variable domain, filled in from reference TRBV2 and TRBJ2-7, reads EPEVTQTPSHQVTQMGQEVILRCVPISNHLYFYWYRQILGQKVEFLVSFYNNEISEKSEIFDDQFSVERPDGSNFTLKIRSTKLEDSAMYFCASSEAGASYEQYFGPGTRLTVT.